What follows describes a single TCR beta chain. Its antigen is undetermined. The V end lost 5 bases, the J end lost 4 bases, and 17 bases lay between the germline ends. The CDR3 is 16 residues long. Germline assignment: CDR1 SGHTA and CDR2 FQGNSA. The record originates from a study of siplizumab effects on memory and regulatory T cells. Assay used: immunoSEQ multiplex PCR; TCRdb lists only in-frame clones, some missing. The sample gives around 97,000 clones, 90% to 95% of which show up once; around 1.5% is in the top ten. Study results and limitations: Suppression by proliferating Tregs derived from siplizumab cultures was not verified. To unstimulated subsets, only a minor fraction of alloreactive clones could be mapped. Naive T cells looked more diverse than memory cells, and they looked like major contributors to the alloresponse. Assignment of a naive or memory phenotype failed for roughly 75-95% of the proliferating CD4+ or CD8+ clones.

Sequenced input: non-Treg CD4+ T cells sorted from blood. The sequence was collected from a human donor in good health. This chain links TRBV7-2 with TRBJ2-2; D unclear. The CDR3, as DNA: TGTGCCAGCAGCCATACCTCCCGGTTCCGCACCGGGGAGCTGTTTTTT. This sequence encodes CASSHTSRFRTGELFF. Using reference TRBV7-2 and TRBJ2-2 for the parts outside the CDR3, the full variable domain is GAGVSQSPSNKVTEKGKDVELRCDPISGHTALYWYRQSLGQGLEFLIYFQGNSAPDKSGLPSDRFSAERTGGSVSTLTIQRTQQEDSAVYLCASSHTSRFRTGELFFGEGSRLTVL.